These 9 T cell receptor beta chains were sequenced from one sample in a study of metastatic and nonmetastatic thyroid tumors. TCRdb re-processed the PCR reads through MiXCR. The sample consists of fewer than 20,000 clones, about 32% of them appearing once. No patient had received any treatment before thyroid surgery. The sample consisted of tumor tissue. The receptors originated from a male donor with papillary thyroid cancer or a benign thyroid nodule (not recorded which). Some clones in this sample may be carry-over from other donors' samples.

This clone was found many times. J is TRBJ1-1 and V is TRBV6-5, with unresolved D. V lost 0 bases and J 8 bases, leaving 13 bases between the germline ends. This CDR3 contains 14 residues. CDR1 and CDR2 from the germline V gene are MNHEY and SVGAGI. The chain's CDR3 is CASSYSATTPEAFF. For the CDR3, the DNA is TGTGCCAGCAGTTACTCGGCCACGACCCCGGAAGCTTTCTTT.

The gene calls are TRBV14 and TRBJ1-1; the match to TRBD1 covers 8 bases. The CDR3 sequence is 13 residues long. V gave up 2 bases and J gave up 6 bases; unmatched junction bases: 2. Germline lookup yields CDR1 SGHDN and CDR2 FVKESK. As DNA, the CDR3 is TGTGCCAGCAGCCAAATACAGGGGGCTGAAGCTTTCTTT. Amino acid sequence: CASSQIQGAEAFF.

In its sample, this clone was seen many times. The V and J genes are TRBV4-2 and TRBJ2-3; 10 bases match TRBD2. Germline CDR1 and CDR2: LGHNA and YNFKEQ. The CDR3 totals 17 residues. V lost 0 bases to trimming and J lost 0 bases; unmatched junction nucleotides: 3. The CDR3 reads CASSQDLAGESTDTQYF. For the CDR3, the DNA is TGTGCCAGCAGCCAAGATCTAGCGGGGGAGAGCACAGATACGCAGTATTTT.

The rearrangement uses TRBV19 and TRBJ1-3, with D tentatively TRBD1 (5 bases). CDR3 length: 12 residues. The V and J ends lost 3 bases and 7 bases respectively, with 7 bases between them. Germline CDR1 is LNHDA and CDR2 is SQIVND (reference sequence). Here the CDR3 reads CASSIGGNTIYF. CDR3 coding DNA: TGTGCCAGTAGTATTGGGGGGAACACCATATATTTT.

This clone has a count of ten or more. V usage is TRBV3-1 and J usage is TRBJ1-1; D unclear. The CDR3 sequence is 13 residues long. Germline CDR1 LGHDT, CDR2 YNNKEL (reference sequence). V lost 4 bases to trimming and J lost 1 base, with 7 bases between them. The CDR3 nucleotides read TGTGCCAGCAGCCCCTACAAGAACACTGAAGCTTTCTTT. This codes for CASSPYKNTEAFF. Using reference TRBV3-1 and TRBJ1-1 for the parts outside the CDR3, the full variable domain is DTAVSQTPKYLVTQMGNDKSIKCEQNLGHDTMYWYKQDSKKFLKIMFSYNNKELIINETVPNRFSPKSPDKAHLNLHINSLELGDSAVYFCASSPYKNTEAFFGQGTRLTVV.

The chain employs TRBV12-3 or TRBV12-4 and TRBJ2-2; the match to TRBD1 covers 11 bases. With V trimmed by 6 bases and J by 5 bases, 5 bases remained unmatched. The CDR3 is made up of 15 amino acids. DNA of the CDR3: TGTGCCAGCAGGAACCGGGACAGGGGGACCGGGGAGCTGTTTTTT. Encoded protein: CASRNRDRGTGELFF.

Note on this clone: This may stem from a read error, because a much larger clone lies one nucleotide away. This same CDR3 is encoded by further DNA sequences in the sample. The V gene is TRBV9, the J gene TRBJ2-3, with 7 bases lining up with TRBD1. The CDR3 spans 15 residues. CDR1 is SGDLS and CDR2 is YYNGEE in the germline V gene. The CDR3 DNA reads as TGTGCTAGCAGCTCTAGGGACAGAAGCACAGATACGCAGTATTTT. Its protein product is CASSSRDRSTDTQYF.

This chain links TRBV11-3 with TRBJ1-2; D is ambiguous. Trimming left V 1 base short and J 4 bases short, with 10 bases between. The V gene's germline CDR1 is SGHNT and CDR2 YENEEA. There are 14 residues in the CDR3. The chain's CDR3 is CASSLGPASYGYTF. As DNA, the CDR3 is TGTGCCAGCAGCTTAGGGCCAGCGTCCTATGGCTACACCTTC.

The V gene is TRBV12-3 or TRBV12-4, the J gene TRBJ2-5; the match to TRBD1 covers 7 bases. The CDR3 is 14 amino acids. With V trimmed by 2 bases and J by 5 bases, 5 bases remained unmatched. In nucleotides, the CDR3 is TGTGCCAGCAGTTTATCCGGACAGGCCGAGACCCAGTACTTC. Translating it yields CASSLSGQAETQYF.